This passage covers 5 T cell receptor beta chains from one sample sequenced in a study of blood T cell repertoires in COVID-19 (dated by TCRdb to 2019 to 2021). Library generation was performed with the immunoSEQ multiplex PCR assay. TCRdb provides this immuneACCESS table in a form limited to in-frame rearrangements. Some clones are lacking; in checked studies, under half of them reflect an unresolved V gene, and why the rest are absent is not known. The sample table lists about 42,000 clones, around 91% of them with a count of one. Of the sample, around 8.5% is held by the ten largest clones. Sequencing used peripheral blood. The origin of the receptors is a man younger than 45 with active or convalescent COVID-19.

The rearrangement uses TRBV3-1 (or the pseudogene TRBV3-2) and TRBJ1-4; D is perhaps TRBD1 (5 bases). Germline V CDR1 and CDR2: LGHDT, YNNKEL (reference sequence). The CDR3 consists of 15 residues. V lost 1 base, J lost 4 bases, and 10 bases lay in between. The CDR3 DNA is TGTGCCAGCAGCCAAGTCCGGCAGGGTAATGAAAAACTGTTTTTT. Its translation is CASSQVRQGNEKLFF.

The V and J genes are TRBV2 and TRBJ2-7; unclear D gene. V was pared by 3 bases and J by 4 bases, with 13 bases between. Germline lookup yields CDR1 SNHLY and CDR2 FYNNEI. The CDR3 spans 14 residues. CDR3 protein: CASSDRRVGYEQYV. In DNA form, the CDR3 reads TGTGCCAGCAGTGATCGCCGGGTCGGGTACGAGCAGTACGTC.

The V gene is TRBV4-1, the J gene TRBJ1-2; no reliable D call. This CDR3 has 14 amino acids. Per germline, CDR1 MGHRA and CDR2 YSYEKL. The V gene lost 6 bases and the J gene lost 3 bases, with 14 bases spanning the gap. This CDR3 is CASSPVPGYYGYTF. As DNA, the CDR3 is TGCGCCAGCAGTCCAGTACCCGGGTACTATGGCTACACCTTC.

The chain carries TRBV6-5 and TRBJ2-3; tentatively, D is TRBD2 (6 bases). V was shortened by 7 bases and J by 2 bases, with 13 bases between the two germline ends. The germline CDR1 and CDR2 sequences are MNHEY and SVGAGI. The CDR3 is made up of 14 amino acids. The CDR3 region has the DNA TGTGCCAGCAAACTGGAGGGGTACACAGATACGCAGTATTTT. Translated: CASKLEGYTDTQYF.

The chain employs TRBV6-5 and TRBJ1-6; possibly TRBD1 for D (6 bases). The germline V gene encodes CDR1 MNHEY and CDR2 SVGAGI. V was cut by 7 bases and J by 8 bases, with 18 bases left in between. This CDR3 has 15 amino acids. The DNA for the CDR3 is TGTGCCAGCACACCCGCAGGGGCGGACCATTCACCCCTCCACTTT. This sequence encodes CASTPAGADHSPLHF.